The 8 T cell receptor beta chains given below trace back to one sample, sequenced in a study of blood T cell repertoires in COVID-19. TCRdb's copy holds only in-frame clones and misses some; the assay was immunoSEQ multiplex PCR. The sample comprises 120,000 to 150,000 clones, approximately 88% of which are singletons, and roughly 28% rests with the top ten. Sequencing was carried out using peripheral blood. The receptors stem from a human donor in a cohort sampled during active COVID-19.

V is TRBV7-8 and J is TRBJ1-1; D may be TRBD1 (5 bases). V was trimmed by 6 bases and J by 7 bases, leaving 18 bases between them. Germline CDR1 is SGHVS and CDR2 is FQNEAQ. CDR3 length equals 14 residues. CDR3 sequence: CASREGLGLGEAFF. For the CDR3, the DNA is TGTGCCAGCAGGGAGGGGTTAGGGCTCGGTGAAGCTTTCTTT.

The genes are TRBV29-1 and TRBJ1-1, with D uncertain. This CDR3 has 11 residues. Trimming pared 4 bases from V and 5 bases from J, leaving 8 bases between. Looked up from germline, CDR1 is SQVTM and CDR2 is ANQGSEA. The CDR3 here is CSVALFTEAFF. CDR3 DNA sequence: TGCAGCGTTGCCCTGTTTACTGAAGCTTTCTTT.

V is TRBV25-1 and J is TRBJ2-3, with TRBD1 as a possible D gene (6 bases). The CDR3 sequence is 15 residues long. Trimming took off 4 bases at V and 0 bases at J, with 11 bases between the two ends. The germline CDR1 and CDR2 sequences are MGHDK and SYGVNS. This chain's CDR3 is CASSGRTASTDTQYF. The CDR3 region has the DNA TGTGCCAGCAGTGGCCGGACAGCTAGCACAGATACGCAGTATTTT.

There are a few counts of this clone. CDR3 sequence: CASSQDRLARRNEQYF. In nucleotides, the CDR3 is TGTGCCAGCAGCCAAGATCGACTAGCGCGGAGAAACGAGCAGTACTTC. The chain joins TRBV3-1 (or the pseudogene TRBV3-2) to TRBJ2-7; 8 bases agree with TRBD2. CDR1 and CDR2 (germline): LGHDT, YNNKEL (reference sequence). J was trimmed by 5 bases and V by 0 bases; bases with no gene match: 9. The CDR3 has 16 amino acids.

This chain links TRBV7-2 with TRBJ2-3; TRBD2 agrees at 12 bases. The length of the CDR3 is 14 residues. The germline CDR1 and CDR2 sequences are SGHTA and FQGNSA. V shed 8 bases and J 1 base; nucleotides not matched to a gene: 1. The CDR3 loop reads CASRLAGGTDTQYF. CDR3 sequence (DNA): TGTGCCAGCCGACTAGCGGGGGGCACAGATACGCAGTATTTT.

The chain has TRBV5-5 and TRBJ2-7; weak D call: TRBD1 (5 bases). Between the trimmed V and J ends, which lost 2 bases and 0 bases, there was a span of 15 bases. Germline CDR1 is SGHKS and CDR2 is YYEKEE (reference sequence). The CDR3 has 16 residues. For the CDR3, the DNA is TGTGCCAGCAGCTTTTTTTTGTCGGACAACTCCTACGAGCAGTACTTC. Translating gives CASSFFLSDNSYEQYF.

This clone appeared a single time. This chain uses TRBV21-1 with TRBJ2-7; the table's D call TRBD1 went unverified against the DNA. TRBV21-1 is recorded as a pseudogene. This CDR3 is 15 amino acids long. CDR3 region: CASSKARTGGYEQYF. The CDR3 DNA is TGTGCCAGCAGCAAAGCCAGGACAGGGGGCTACGAGCAGTACTTC.

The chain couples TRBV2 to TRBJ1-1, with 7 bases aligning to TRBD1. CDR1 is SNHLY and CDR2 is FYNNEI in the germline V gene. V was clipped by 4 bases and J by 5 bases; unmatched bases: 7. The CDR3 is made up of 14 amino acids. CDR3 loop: CASSGRRGRTEAFF. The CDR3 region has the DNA TGTGCCAGCAGTGGTCGCAGGGGGAGAACTGAAGCTTTCTTT.